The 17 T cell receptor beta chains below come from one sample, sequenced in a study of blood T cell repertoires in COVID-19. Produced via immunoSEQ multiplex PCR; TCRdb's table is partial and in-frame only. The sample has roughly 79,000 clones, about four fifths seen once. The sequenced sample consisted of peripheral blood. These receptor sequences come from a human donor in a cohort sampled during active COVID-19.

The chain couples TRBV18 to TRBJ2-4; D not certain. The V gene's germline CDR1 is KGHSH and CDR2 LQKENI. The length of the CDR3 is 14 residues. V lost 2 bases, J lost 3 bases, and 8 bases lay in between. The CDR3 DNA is TGTGCCAGCTCACCAGCGCGAGGCAAAAACATTCAGTACTTC. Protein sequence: CASSPARGKNIQYF.

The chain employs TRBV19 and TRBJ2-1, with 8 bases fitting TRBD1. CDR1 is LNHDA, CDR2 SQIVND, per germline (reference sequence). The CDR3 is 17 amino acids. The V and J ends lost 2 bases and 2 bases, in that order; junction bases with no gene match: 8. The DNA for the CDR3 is TGTGCCAGTAGTATACCCCCTGGACAGGGACCCTACAATGAGCAGTTCTTC. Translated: CASSIPPGQGPYNEQFF.

The CDR3: CATSREGDSVSIEQFF. Written as DNA, the CDR3 is TGTGCCACCAGCAGAGAGGGGGACAGCGTCTCCATCGAGCAGTTCTTC. The rearrangement uses TRBV15 and TRBJ2-1; 7 bases agree with TRBD1. CDR3 size: 16 residues. V lost 0 bases to trimming and J lost 10 bases; unmatched junction nucleotides: 12. From germline, CDR1 is LNHNV and CDR2 YYDKDF (reference sequence).

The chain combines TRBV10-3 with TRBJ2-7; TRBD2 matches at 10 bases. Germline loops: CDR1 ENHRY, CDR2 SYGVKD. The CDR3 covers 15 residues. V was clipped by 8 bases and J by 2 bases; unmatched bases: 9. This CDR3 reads CAIGGLLAGTYEQYF. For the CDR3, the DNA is TGTGCCATCGGAGGACTACTAGCGGGGACCTACGAGCAGTACTTC.

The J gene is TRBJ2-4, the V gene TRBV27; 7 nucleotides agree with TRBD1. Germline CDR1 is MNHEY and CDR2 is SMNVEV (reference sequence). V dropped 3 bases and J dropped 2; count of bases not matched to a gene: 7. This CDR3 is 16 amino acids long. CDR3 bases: TGTGCCAGCAGTTTGGGTCAGACAGGGTCCAAAAACATTCAGTACTTC. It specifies CASSLGQTGSKNIQYF.

CDR3 in DNA: TGTGCCACCAGTGATTCTCTACAGGGGAGTTACTACAATGAGCAGTTCTTC. This sequence encodes CATSDSLQGSYYNEQFF. The chain employs TRBV24-1 and TRBJ2-1; 7 bases are a match to TRBD1. The CDR3 runs 17 residues. V lost 2 bases, J lost 3 bases, and 9 bases stayed unmatched. Germline lookup yields CDR1 KGHDR and CDR2 SFDVKD.

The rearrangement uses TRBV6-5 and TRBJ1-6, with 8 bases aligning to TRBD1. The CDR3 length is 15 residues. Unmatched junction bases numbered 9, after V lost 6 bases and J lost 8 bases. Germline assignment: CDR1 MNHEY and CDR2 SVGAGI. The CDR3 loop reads CASRGGQGVYSPLHF. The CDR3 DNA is TGTGCCAGCAGGGGAGGACAGGGAGTCTATTCACCCCTCCACTTT.

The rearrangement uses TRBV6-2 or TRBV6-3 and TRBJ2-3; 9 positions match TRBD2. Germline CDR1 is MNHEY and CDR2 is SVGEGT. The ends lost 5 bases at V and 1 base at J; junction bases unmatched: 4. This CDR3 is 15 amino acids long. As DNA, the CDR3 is TGTGCCAGCAGTCCGGGACTAGCCGGCACAGATACGCAGTATTTT. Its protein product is CASSPGLAGTDTQYF.

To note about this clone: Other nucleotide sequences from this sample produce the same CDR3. The CDR3 region is CASSDQGYGYTF. CDR3 bases: TGTGCCAGCAGTGATCAGGGATACGGCTACACCTTC. This chain links TRBV6-1 with TRBJ1-2, with D tentatively TRBD1 (5 bases). CDR1 is MNHNS and CDR2 is SASEGT in the germline V gene. The CDR3 is 12 amino acids. Trimming shortened V by 3 bases and J by 8 bases, and 10 bases separated the two germline ends.

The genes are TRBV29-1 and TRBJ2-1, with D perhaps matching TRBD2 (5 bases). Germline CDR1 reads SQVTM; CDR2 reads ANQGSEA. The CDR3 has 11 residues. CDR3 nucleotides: TGCAGTTTCTGGTCGGGAACTGAGCAGTTCTTC. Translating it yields CSFWSGTEQFF.

CDR3 amino acids: CASSLEGVPSAFF. The CDR3 region has the DNA TGTGCCAGCAGCTTGGAGGGAGTCCCCTCAGCTTTCTTT. The V gene is TRBV5-4, the J gene TRBJ1-1; D call uncertain. The ends were cut back, 0 bases at V and 10 bases at J, with 13 bases in the middle. Germline V gene data show CDR1 as SGHNT and CDR2 as YYREEE (reference sequence). CDR3 size: 13 residues.

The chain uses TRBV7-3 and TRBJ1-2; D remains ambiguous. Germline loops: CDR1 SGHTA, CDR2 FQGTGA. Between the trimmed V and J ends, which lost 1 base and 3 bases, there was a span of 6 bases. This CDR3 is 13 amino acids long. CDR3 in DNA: TGTGCCAGCAGCTTAAACAGAGACTATGGCTACACCTTC. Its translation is CASSLNRDYGYTF.

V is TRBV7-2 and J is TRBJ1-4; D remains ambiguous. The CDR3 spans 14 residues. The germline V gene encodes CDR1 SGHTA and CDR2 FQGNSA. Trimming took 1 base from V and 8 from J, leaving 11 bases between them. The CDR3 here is CASSLGGLGEKLFF. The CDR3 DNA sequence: TGTGCCAGCAGCTTAGGAGGGCTGGGGGAAAAACTGTTTTTT.

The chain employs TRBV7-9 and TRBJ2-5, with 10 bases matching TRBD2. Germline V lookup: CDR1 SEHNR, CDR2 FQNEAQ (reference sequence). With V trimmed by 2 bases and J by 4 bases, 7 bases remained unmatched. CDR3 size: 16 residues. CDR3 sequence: CASSLTSGVRAETQYF. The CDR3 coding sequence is TGTGCCAGCAGCTTAACTAGCGGGGTCCGGGCAGAGACCCAGTACTTC.

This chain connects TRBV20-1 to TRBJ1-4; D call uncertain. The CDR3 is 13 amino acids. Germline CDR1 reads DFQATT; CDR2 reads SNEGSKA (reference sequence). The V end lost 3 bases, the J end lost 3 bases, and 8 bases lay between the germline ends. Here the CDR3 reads CSASGQSNEKLFF. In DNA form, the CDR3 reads TGCAGTGCTAGTGGGCAGTCTAATGAAAAACTGTTTTTT.

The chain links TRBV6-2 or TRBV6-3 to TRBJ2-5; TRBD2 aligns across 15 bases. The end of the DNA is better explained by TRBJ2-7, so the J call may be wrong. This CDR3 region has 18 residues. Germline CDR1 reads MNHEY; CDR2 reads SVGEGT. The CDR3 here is CASSTGLAGGPGRYEQYF. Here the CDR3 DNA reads TGTGCCAGCAGTACCGGACTAGCGGGGGGGCCTGGACGATACGAGCAGTACTTC.

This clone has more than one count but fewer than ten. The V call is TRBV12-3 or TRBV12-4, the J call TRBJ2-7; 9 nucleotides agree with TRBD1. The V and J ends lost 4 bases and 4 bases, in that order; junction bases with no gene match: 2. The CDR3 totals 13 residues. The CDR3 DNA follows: TGTGCCAGCAGTTGGGACAGGGTATACGAGCAGTACTTC. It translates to CASSWDRVYEQYF.